The 12 T cell receptor beta chains reported below all come from one sample, sequenced in a study of blood T cell repertoires in COVID-19. Assay used: immunoSEQ multiplex PCR; TCRdb lists only in-frame clones, some missing. Of approximately 200,000 clones listed, 86% are singletons. The material sequenced was PBMCs or T cells enriched from blood (not recorded which). The source of these receptors is a woman under 40 who had recovered from COVID-19.

The chain joins TRBV19 to TRBJ1-2, with a tentative D call TRBD1 (5 bases). CDR1 is LNHDA and CDR2 is SQIVND in the germline V gene (reference sequence). The V end lost 4 bases, the J end lost 1 base, and 10 bases lay between the germline ends. The CDR3 runs to 14 residues. The CDR3 DNA sequence: TGTGCCAGTAGTAAACGGACAAATAACTATGGCTACACCTTC. Amino acid sequence: CASSKRTNNYGYTF. The variable domain in full, with the rest retrieved from reference TRBV19 and TRBJ1-2, is DGGITQSPKYLFRKEGQNVTLSCEQNLNHDAMYWYRQDPGQGLRLIYYSQIVNDFQKGDIAEGYSVSREKKESFPLTVTSAQKNPTAFYLCASSKRTNNYGYTFGSGTRLTVV.

Concerning this clone: The sample carries other DNA sequences with the same CDR3. This chain uses TRBV11-3 with TRBJ2-2, with D unresolved. Germline V gene data show CDR1 as SGHNT and CDR2 as YENEEA. The length of the CDR3 is 12 residues. Trimming cost V 5 bases and J 4 bases, with 5 bases left between them. Written as DNA, the CDR3 is TGTGCCAGCAGCCACTCCACCGGGGAGCTGTTTTTT. It codes for CASSHSTGELFF.

The rearrangement uses TRBV4-2 and TRBJ1-1; 8 positions match TRBD1. There are 16 residues in the CDR3. Germline assignment: CDR1 LGHNA and CDR2 YNFKEQ. V shed 4 bases and J 1 base; nucleotides not matched to a gene: 8. The CDR3 nucleotides are TGTGCCAGCAGCCTTCGACAGGGGAGTTCGAACACTGAAGCTTTCTTT. Its translation is CASSLRQGSSNTEAFF.

The J gene is TRBJ2-3, the V gene TRBV3-1 (or the pseudogene TRBV3-2); TRBD1 might be the D (6 bases). CDR1 is LGHDT and CDR2 is YNNKEL in the germline V gene (reference sequence). V was clipped by 1 base and J by 1 base, with 6 bases between them. This CDR3 has 14 amino acids. The chain's CDR3 is CASSQGQGTDTQYF. DNA for the CDR3: TGTGCCAGCAGCCAAGGACAGGGCACAGATACGCAGTATTTT.

J is TRBJ1-6 and V is TRBV18; weak D call: TRBD1 (5 bases). The V end was cut by 2 bases, the J end by 5 bases, with 13 bases between. Germline CDR1 and CDR2: KGHSH and LQKENI. The CDR3 extends over 16 amino acids. In DNA, the CDR3 is TGTGCCAGCTCACCAGGAGGAGGGGCTAATAATTCACCCCTCCACTTT. Its protein is CASSPGGGANNSPLHF.

V gene TRBV5-1 combines with J gene TRBJ1-3; maybe TRBD1 (6 bases). V shed 2 bases and J shed 4 bases, with 10 bases lying between them. The CDR3 has 14 residues. In germline, CDR1 is SGHRS, CDR2 YFSETQ. DNA of the CDR3: TGCGCCAGCAGCTTTAATGGACAGGGAAACACCATATATTTT. This sequence encodes CASSFNGQGNTIYF.

Remarks on this clone: This specimen includes other DNA sequences encoding the same CDR3. The chain links TRBV12-3 or TRBV12-4 to TRBJ2-1, with D hard to call. V was trimmed by 1 base and J by 6 bases, leaving 4 bases between them. The CDR3 runs 12 residues. The CDR3 sequence: CASSLGGNEQFF. In DNA, the CDR3 is TGTGCCAGCAGTTTAGGCGGCAATGAGCAGTTCTTC.

The chain carries TRBV28 and TRBJ2-1; 8 bases match TRBD1. Losses at the gene ends were 4 bases for V and 6 bases for J; bases not matched to a gene: 5. The germline V gene encodes CDR1 MDHEN and CDR2 SYDVKM. The CDR3 extends over 14 amino acids. Written as DNA, the CDR3 is TGTGCCAGCAGTTCCCAGACAGGGGTCAATGAGCAGTTCTTC. Translation gives CASSSQTGVNEQFF. The full variable domain, in which reference TRBV28 and TRBJ2-1 provide the parts outside the CDR3, is DVKVTQSSRYLVKRTGEKVFLECVQDMDHENMFWYRQDPGLGLRLIYFSYDVKMKEKGDIPEGYSVSREKKERFSLILESASTNQTSMYLCASSSQTGVNEQFFGPGTRLTVL.

V is TRBV25-1 and J is TRBJ1-2, with no clear D. Deletions cut 4 bases from V and 4 bases from J, with 13 bases between. Per the germline V gene, CDR1 is MGHDK and CDR2 is SYGVNS. The CDR3 covers 14 residues. The CDR3: CASSGVEGRYGYTF. As DNA, the CDR3 is TGTGCCAGCAGTGGCGTCGAGGGCCGCTATGGCTACACCTTC.

This chain joins TRBV14 and TRBJ1-6; 7 nucleotides match TRBD1. The CDR3 extends over 15 amino acids. V dropped 1 base and J dropped 9; count of bases not matched to a gene: 6. From germline, CDR1 is SGHDN and CDR2 FVKESK. The CDR3 bases are TGTGCCAGCAGCCAAGTCGCAGGGGGGATTTCACCCCTCCACTTT. This encodes CASSQVAGGISPLHF.

The chain recombines TRBV6-6 with TRBJ2-7; D is unresolved. Germline CDR1 and CDR2: MNHNY and SVGAGI (reference sequence). The CDR3 has 13 amino acids. V shed 3 bases and J shed 1 base, with 7 bases lying between them. CDR3 protein: CASSYRSSYEQYF. The CDR3 coding sequence is TGTGCCAGCAGTTATAGGAGTTCCTACGAGCAGTACTTC.

The chain is built from TRBV7-2 and TRBJ2-1; 10 bases fit TRBD1. Looked up from germline, CDR1 is SGHTA and CDR2 is FQGNSA. The V gene end was trimmed by 5 bases and the J gene end by 0 bases; junction bases not matched to a gene: 4. The CDR3 loop spans 16 amino acids. This CDR3 is CASSDRDRGSYNEQFF. In DNA, the CDR3 is TGTGCCAGCAGCGACCGGGACAGGGGCTCCTACAATGAGCAGTTCTTC.